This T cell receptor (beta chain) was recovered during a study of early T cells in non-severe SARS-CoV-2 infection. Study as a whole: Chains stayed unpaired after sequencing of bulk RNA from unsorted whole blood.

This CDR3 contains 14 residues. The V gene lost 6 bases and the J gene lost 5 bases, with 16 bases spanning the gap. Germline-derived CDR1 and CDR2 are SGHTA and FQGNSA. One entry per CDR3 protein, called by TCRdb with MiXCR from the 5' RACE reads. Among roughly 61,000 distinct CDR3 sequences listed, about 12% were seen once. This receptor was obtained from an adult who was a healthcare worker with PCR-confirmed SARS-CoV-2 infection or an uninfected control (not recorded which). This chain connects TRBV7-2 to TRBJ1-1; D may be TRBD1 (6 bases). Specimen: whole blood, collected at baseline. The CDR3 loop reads CASRSTGSATEAFF. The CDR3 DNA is TGTGCCAGCAGATCGACAGGATCGGCGACTGAAGCTTTCTTT. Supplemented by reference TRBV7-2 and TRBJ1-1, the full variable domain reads GAGVSQSPSNKVTEKGKDVELRCDPISGHTALYWYRQSLGQGLEFLIYFQGNSAPDKSGLPSDRFSAERTGGSVSTLTIQRTQQEDSAVYLCASRSTGSATEAFFGQGTRLTVV.